The 15 T cell receptor beta chains presented below share a single source sample, sequenced in a study of T cell changes during pregnancy in multiple sclerosis. The method was immunoSEQ multiplex PCR; TCRdb's version includes in-frame clones alone and lacks a portion of them. The data hold under 150,000 clones, with approximately 96% observed a single time. This specimen consisted of peripheral blood, obtained after pregnancy. The receptors originated from a female donor with multiple sclerosis, enrolled in a pregnancy study.

This chain links TRBV4-1 with TRBJ2-1; D perhaps matches TRBD2 (6 bases). This CDR3 has 15 residues. In germline, CDR1 is MGHRA, CDR2 YSYEKL. With 1 base removed from V and 5 bases from J, the gap between germline ends came to 12 bases. The CDR3, as DNA: TGCGCCAGCAGCCAAGCGGGAGTGTCGCACAATGAGCAGTTCTTC. It is translated as CASSQAGVSHNEQFF.

The J gene is TRBJ1-5, the V gene TRBV4-3; no definite D call. This CDR3 has 14 amino acids. V was trimmed by 0 bases and J by 5 bases, leaving 8 bases between them. CDR1 LGHNA and CDR2 YSLEER come from the germline V gene. CDR3 DNA: TGCGCCAGCAGCCAAGACCTTTCTCATCAGCCCCAGCATTTT. Translating gives CASSQDLSHQPQHF.

The rearrangement links TRBV5-6 to TRBJ1-1; D is uncertain. V was trimmed by 2 bases and J by 1 base, leaving 9 bases between them. Germline V gene data show CDR1 as SGHDT and CDR2 as YYEEEE. CDR3 length: 14 amino acids. The DNA of the CDR3 is TGTGCCAGCAGCTTTGGCAACCCGAACACTGAAGCTTTCTTT. It codes for CASSFGNPNTEAFF. Full variable domain (remainder filled in from reference TRBV5-6 and TRBJ1-1): DAGVTQSPTHLIKTRGQQVTLRCSPKSGHDTVSWYQQALGQGPQFIFQYYEEEERQRGNFPDRFSGHQFPNYSSELNVNALLLGDSALYLCASSFGNPNTEAFFGQGTRLTVV.

This chain joins TRBV5-4 and TRBJ2-2; D is unresolved. The CDR3 runs to 14 residues. Trimming removed 4 bases from V and 3 bases from J, with 10 bases in between. From germline, CDR1 is SGHNT and CDR2 YYREEE (reference sequence). The CDR3 spells CASSLRVDTGELFF. The CDR3 DNA sequence: TGTGCCAGCAGCCTCCGGGTCGACACCGGGGAGCTGTTTTTT.

This sequence joins TRBV28 and TRBJ2-7; 7 nucleotides align to TRBD1. The CDR3 runs 15 residues. Germline CDR1 and CDR2: MDHEN and SYDVKM. The trim removed 4 bases at V and 2 bases at J, leaving 8 bases unmatched. The CDR3 sequence is CASSSRQGVAYEQYF. CDR3 DNA sequence: TGTGCCAGCAGTTCACGACAGGGAGTTGCCTACGAGCAGTACTTC. Full variable domain (outside the CDR3, taken from reference TRBV28 and TRBJ2-7): DVKVTQSSRYLVKRTGEKVFLECVQDMDHENMFWYRQDPGLGLRLIYFSYDVKMKEKGDIPEGYSVSREKKERFSLILESASTNQTSMYLCASSSRQGVAYEQYFGPGTRLTVT.

A few counts support this clone. The chain employs TRBV29-1 and TRBJ2-7; maybe TRBD2 (6 bases). Germline V gene lookup returns CDR1 SQVTM and CDR2 ANQGSEA. The CDR3 totals 12 residues. With 0 bases removed from V and 4 bases from J, the gap between germline ends came to 7 bases. CDR3 residues: CSVEESGYEQYF. The CDR3 DNA reads TGCAGCGTTGAAGAGAGCGGGTACGAGCAGTACTTC.

The chain has TRBV6-5 and TRBJ1-2, with 7 nucleotides matching TRBD1. The CDR3 covers 11 residues. The junction had 1 base not matched to a gene; V was cut back by 5 bases and J by 7 bases. Germline lookup yields CDR1 MNHEY and CDR2 SVGAGI. The CDR3 DNA is TGTGCCAGCAGTCCAGGGGGTGGCTACACCTTC. This translates into CASSPGGGYTF.

The V call is TRBV19, the J call TRBJ2-1; 14 nucleotides line up with TRBD2. Germline V gene sequence: CDR1 LNHDA, CDR2 SQIVND (reference sequence). The junction had 5 bases not matched to a gene; V was cut back by 8 bases and J by 8 bases. The CDR3 is made up of 14 amino acids. The CDR3 nucleotides are TGTGCCAGTCAGGGACTAGCGGGGGTGGATGAGCAGTTCTTC. It is translated as CASQGLAGVDEQFF.

This chain links TRBV2 with TRBJ1-5, with D maybe TRBD1 (5 bases). The V and J ends lost 4 bases and 6 bases respectively, with 10 bases between them. Germline CDR1 reads SNHLY; CDR2 reads FYNNEI. There are 13 residues in the CDR3. The CDR3 protein is CASSGRGGQPQHF. The DNA of the CDR3 is TGTGCCAGCAGTGGACGGGGGGGTCAGCCCCAGCATTTT.

V is TRBV5-6 and J is TRBJ2-7, with 11 bases identical to TRBD2. V was pared by 4 bases and J by 0 bases, with 3 bases of the junction left unmatched. The CDR3 has 15 amino acids. Germline CDR1 and CDR2: SGHDT and YYEEEE. The CDR3 region is CASSPTSGISYEQYF. The CDR3 nucleotides read TGTGCCAGCAGCCCGACTAGCGGGATCTCCTACGAGCAGTACTTC. The full variable domain, with the rest looked up from reference TRBV5-6 and TRBJ2-7, is DAGVTQSPTHLIKTRGQQVTLRCSPKSGHDTVSWYQQALGQGPQFIFQYYEEEERQRGNFPDRFSGHQFPNYSSELNVNALLLGDSALYLCASSPTSGISYEQYFGPGTRLTVT.

The CDR3 DNA reads as TGTGCCTGCACCCTAGACAGTAATGAAGCTTTCTTT. Its protein is CACTLDSNEAFF. V is TRBV30 and J is TRBJ1-1; possible D gene TRBD1, 5 bases. From germline, CDR1 is GTSNPN and CDR2 SVGIG (reference sequence). This CDR3 is 12 amino acids long. With 6 bases removed from V and 7 bases from J, the gap between germline ends came to 15 bases.

The V gene is TRBV6-5, the J gene TRBJ2-7, with D possibly matching TRBD2 (6 bases). Between the trimmed V and J ends, which lost 6 bases and 0 bases, there was a span of 12 bases. Germline CDR1 and CDR2: MNHEY and SVGAGI. CDR3 size: 14 residues. CDR3 amino acids: CASRYSGSSYEQYF. Here the CDR3 DNA reads TGTGCCAGCAGGTATAGCGGAAGCTCCTACGAGCAGTACTTC.

This chain joins TRBV7-8 and TRBJ2-1; TRBD1 aligns across 7 bases. Trimming removed 3 bases from V and 5 bases from J; junction bases left unmatched: 7. Germline CDR1 reads SGHVS; CDR2 reads FQNEAQ. The CDR3 totals 15 residues. CDR3 in amino acids: CASSLTGYHDNEQFF. The CDR3 coding sequence is TGTGCCAGCAGCTTGACAGGGTATCACGACAATGAGCAGTTCTTC. Full variable domain (outside the CDR3, taken from reference TRBV7-8 and TRBJ2-1): GAGVSQSPRYKVAKRGQDVALRCDPISGHVSLFWYQQALGQGPEFLTYFQNEAQLDKSGLPSDRFFAERPEGSVSTLKIQRTQQEDSAVYLCASSLTGYHDNEQFFGPGTRLTVL.

This chain links TRBV30 with TRBJ1-4; D is possibly TRBD1 (5 bases). Germline lookup yields CDR1 GTSNPN and CDR2 SVGIG (reference sequence). The CDR3 totals 17 residues. Trimming removed 4 bases at V and 0 bases at J, with 18 bases between. The CDR3 loop reads CAWKGRRPVATNEKLFF. Here the CDR3 DNA reads TGTGCCTGGAAGGGGCGCAGGCCGGTTGCAACTAATGAAAAACTGTTTTTT. Using reference TRBV30 and TRBJ1-4 for the parts outside the CDR3, the full variable domain is SQTIHQWPATLVQPVGSPLSLECTVEGTSNPNLYWYRQAAGRGLQLLFYSVGIGQISSEVPQNLSASRPQDRQFILSSKKLLLSDSGFYLCAWKGRRPVATNEKLFFGSGTQLSVL.

J is TRBJ2-3 and V is TRBV30, with 8 bases aligning to TRBD2. There are 15 residues in the CDR3. V lost 2 bases to trimming and J lost 0 bases; unmatched junction nucleotides: 4. Germline V gives CDR1 GTSNPN, CDR2 SVGIG (reference sequence). CDR3 coding DNA: TGTGCCTGGAGTCCCGGGACTAGAAGCACAGATACGCAGTATTTT. Translating gives CAWSPGTRSTDTQYF. Filled out from reference TRBV30 and TRBJ2-3, the complete variable domain reads SQTIHQWPATLVQPVGSPLSLECTVEGTSNPNLYWYRQAAGRGLQLLFYSVGIGQISSEVPQNLSASRPQDRQFILSSKKLLLSDSGFYLCAWSPGTRSTDTQYFGPGTRLTVL.